One sample yielded the 3 T cell receptor beta chains listed below, sequenced in a study of cytomegalovirus exposure and HLA in healthy donors. The PCR made use of 60 Vbeta and 13 Jbeta primers. Using immunoSEQ multiplex PCR, the repertoire was profiled, and TCRdb retains in-frame clones only, with some absent. The profile shows just over 150,000 clones, approximately 79% of them singletons. Sequenced sample: PBMCs. The receptor source for this set is a woman in her 50s in good health and CMV-seropositive.

This clone was picked up a small number of times. V and J are TRBV29-1 and TRBJ1-4; possibly TRBD1 for D (6 bases). V was pared by 6 bases and J by 8 bases, with 13 bases between. The CDR3 spans 12 residues. Germline lookup yields CDR1 SQVTM and CDR2 ANQGSEA. CDR3 residues: CSVGGGREKLFF. CDR3 sequence (DNA): TGCAGCGTGGGAGGGGGTAGGGAAAAACTGTTTTTT. Looking up the rest from reference TRBV29-1 and TRBJ1-4 gives the full variable domain: SAVISQKPSRDICQRGTSLTIQCQVDSQVTMMFWYRQQPGQSLTLIATANQGSEATYESGFVIDKFPISRPNLTFSTLTVSNMSPEDSSIYLCSVGGGREKLFFGSGTQLSVL.

This clone appeared a single time. The DNA of the CDR3 is TGCGCCAGCAGCCAAGAGTCGTCAGTTGAGCAGTACTTC. Protein product: CASSQESSVEQYF. This rearrangement joins TRBV4-1 to TRBJ2-7; D remains ambiguous. Germline V lookup: CDR1 MGHRA, CDR2 YSYEKL. Between the trimmed V and J ends, which lost 0 bases and 7 bases, there was a span of 10 bases. This CDR3 comprises 13 residues.

V gene TRBV27 combines with J gene TRBJ1-5; D is uncertain. Trimming removed 8 bases from V and 0 bases from J, with 11 bases in between. The length of the CDR3 is 14 residues. CDR1 and CDR2 from the germline V gene are MNHEY and SMNVEV (reference sequence). CDR3 DNA: TGTGCCAGCCGGGGTGAATATAGCAATCAGCCCCAGCATTTT. It translates to CASRGEYSNQPQHF.